This TCR beta chain was sequenced in a study of blood T cell repertoires in COVID-19. Study-wide context: Samples taken during acute and convalescent COVID-19 were collected in the United States, Italy and Spain.

From germline, CDR1 is SGHTA and CDR2 FQGNSA. The V and J ends lost 7 bases and 10 bases, in that order; junction bases with no gene match: 16. This CDR3 is 15 amino acids long. Per the authors' pipeline: Amplification of reference gene primers was used by the study to estimate nucleated cell counts. Repertoires were generated with immunoSEQ multiplex PCR, while TCRdb's copy carries only in-frame clones and drops some. The DNA gave D and trimming, while V, J and clone size come from that table. Of some 100,000 clones in the sample, about 90% were seen once. The sequenced material came from peripheral blood. The rearrangement links TRBV7-2 to TRBJ2-1, with 7 bases aligning to TRBD1. This receptor was identified in a man aged 45 to 65 with acute or convalescent COVID-19. The CDR3 DNA is TGTGCCAGCACTCCCAGGGGCAGGGGGAGAAACGAGCAGTTCTTC. The encoded protein is CASTPRGRGRNEQFF.